This T cell receptor beta chain was profiled in a study of cytomegalovirus exposure and HLA in healthy donors. Study-level points and caveats: The study dropped some indistinguishable V segments, TRBV6-2 and TRBV6-3 among them. As a later analysis showed, several of the most significant clusters appeared to be linked to common viral pathogens. Only CMV serostatus was available as immune exposure information. A later analysis found that most CMV-associated TCR beta chains appeared HLA-restricted.

This CDR3 contains 14 residues. Germline V gene lookup returns CDR1 SGHRS and CDR2 YFSETQ. Of note for this clone: The antigen is unknown. One end of the junction does not line up with germline, which may come from a read error.

PCR was performed using 60 Vbeta and 13 Jbeta primers. Profiled with immunoSEQ multiplex PCR; TCRdb holds only in-frame clones, not every one. The table includes around 150,000 clones, over 60% detected once. The TCR sequence derives from a man under 40 in good health and CMV-seronegative. What was sequenced was PBMCs. The gene calls are TRBV5-1 and TRBJ2-5; D is uncertain. The CDR3 region is CTSSLAESQETQYF. In DNA, the CDR3 is TGCACCAGCAGCTTGGCCGAGTCACAAGAGACCCAGTACTTC.